This record looks at one T cell receptor beta chain sequence and its context. These data originate in a study of regulatory T cells in long-lasting Graves disease. The time point here: persistent/refractory GD, antithyroid drugs over 5 years with positive TRAb. PBMCs provided the RNA from which the TCR library was made. The CDR3 length is 12 residues. CDR1 MNHEY and CDR2 SMNVEV come from the germline V gene (reference sequence). Trimming removed 7 bases at V and 4 bases at J, with 7 bases between. With iRepertoire HTBI primers and Arm-PCR of CDR3 regions, TCR beta libraries were built. From the multiplex PCR reads, TCRdb called clonotypes with MiXCR, one entry per CDR3 protein. The repertoire holds roughly 700,000 distinct CDR3 sequences, with around 30% as singletons.

Sequenced material: peripheral blood mononuclear cells (PBMCs), taken when the disease was refractory, from a patient treated with antithyroid drugs. This clonotype was obtained from a female donor with Graves disease. This chain joins TRBV27 and TRBJ2-2; D not resolved. The CDR3 loop reads CASTTITGELFF. The CDR3 coding sequence is TGTGCCAGCACCACTATCACCGGGGAGCTGTTTTTT.